The sequence of this T cell receptor (beta chain) was determined in a study of blood T cell repertoires in COVID-19. About the research overall: Some COVID-19 samples were acute and others convalescent; all came from the United States, Italy and Spain. Sources were T cells, B-cell-depleted T cells, or PBMCs; the material itself was cDNA or gDNA.

Germline values: CDR1 SGHDT, CDR2 YYEEEE. V gave up 4 bases and J gave up 1 base, with 9 bases separating them. The CDR3 has 13 residues. As originally analysed: Estimates of nucleated cell counts were drawn from the amplification of reference gene primers. Clones were sequenced by immunoSEQ multiplex PCR, and TCRdb holds only the in-frame ones, with some missing. That table gives V, J and clone size, and the DNA gave D and trimming. The table lists some 170,000 clones, approximately 80% of them singletons. The sample holds a few counts of this clone. This clonotype originated in a woman aged 50 to 60 with active or convalescent COVID-19. The V gene is TRBV5-6, the J gene TRBJ2-7; unclear D gene. Material: peripheral blood. CDR3 coding DNA: TGTGCCAGCAGCCGCCCCGCGTCCTACGAGCAGTACTTC. This translates into CASSRPASYEQYF.